This entry lists 20 T cell receptor beta chains sequenced from one sample in a study of blood T cell repertoires in COVID-19. Profiled with immunoSEQ multiplex PCR; TCRdb holds only in-frame clones, not every one. Among under 200,000 clones listed, roughly 87% were seen once. Sequenced sample: peripheral blood. These receptors were obtained from a woman aged 55-75 years who had recovered from COVID-19.

The rearrangement links TRBV28 to TRBJ1-1; 8 nucleotides line up with TRBD1. Unmatched junction bases numbered 14, after V lost 6 bases and J lost 14 bases. The germline CDR1 and CDR2 sequences are MDHEN and SYDVKM. The CDR3 is 13 residues long. In DNA, the CDR3 is TGTGCCAGCAGCACCACCAGGGGGCTGCGTGGGTTCTTT. This encodes CASSTTRGLRGFF.

J is TRBJ2-5 and V is TRBV2; no definite D call. The V and J ends lost 4 bases and 5 bases respectively, with 11 bases between them. This CDR3 is 13 amino acids long. Per germline, CDR1 SNHLY and CDR2 FYNNEI. Here the CDR3 reads CASSVEIEETQYF. As DNA, the CDR3 is TGTGCCAGCAGTGTGGAGATCGAGGAGACCCAGTACTTC. The whole variable domain, filled in from reference TRBV2 and TRBJ2-5, reads EPEVTQTPSHQVTQMGQEVILRCVPISNHLYFYWYRQILGQKVEFLVSFYNNEISEKSEIFDDQFSVERPDGSNFTLKIRSTKLEDSAMYFCASSVEIEETQYFGPGTRLLVL.

The chain employs TRBV11-2 and TRBJ2-7; the match to TRBD1 covers 7 bases. The CDR3 loop spans 14 amino acids. J gave up 3 bases and V 5 bases, and 7 bases lay outside the gene matches. The germline CDR1 and CDR2 sequences are SGHAT and FQNNGV. The CDR3, as DNA: TGTGCCAGCAGCCTAAACGGACAGGACTACGAGCAGTACTTC. Protein: CASSLNGQDYEQYF.

Only a few counts were recorded for this clone. CDR3 in amino acids: CATSRDSGGGETQYF. Here the CDR3 DNA reads TGTGCCACCAGCAGGGATAGCGGGGGAGGAGAGACCCAGTACTTC. J is TRBJ2-5 and V is TRBV15; 9 nucleotides agree with TRBD2. Trimming cost V 3 bases and J 4 bases; bases outside gene matches: 6. The germline CDR1 and CDR2 sequences are LNHNV and YYDKDF (reference sequence). The CDR3 consists of 15 residues.

This rearrangement joins TRBV5-1 to TRBJ1-1, with 10 bases identical to TRBD1. CDR1 and CDR2 from the germline V gene are SGHRS and YFSETQ. J gave up 1 base and V 4 bases, and 1 base lay outside the gene matches. The CDR3 contains 14 residues. The CDR3 DNA reads TGCGCCAGCAGCCGGGACAGGGGGAACACTGAAGCTTTCTTT. It codes for CASSRDRGNTEAFF.

V usage is TRBV9 and J usage is TRBJ1-1, with TRBD1 identical over 9 bases. Per germline, CDR1 SGDLS and CDR2 YYNGEE. J gave up 5 bases and V 4 bases, and 6 bases lay outside the gene matches. The CDR3 extends over 14 amino acids. The CDR3 spells CASSYTGGRTEAFF. For the CDR3, the DNA is TGTGCCAGCAGCTACACAGGGGGCCGAACTGAAGCTTTCTTT.

In DNA form, the CDR3 reads TGCGCCAGCAGCTTGGGGACCGGGACAGGGGGATATGGCTACACCTTC. This encodes CASSLGTGTGGYGYTF. The V call is TRBV5-1, the J call TRBJ1-2; 11 bases agree with TRBD1. The CDR3 is 16 residues long. V lost 0 bases and J lost 5; bases outside the gene matches: 6. CDR1 and CDR2 (germline): SGHRS, YFSETQ.

The chain joins TRBV5-1 to TRBJ2-3, with TRBD2 identical over 10 bases. From germline, CDR1 is SGHRS and CDR2 YFSETQ. The CDR3 sequence is 14 residues long. J gave up 6 bases and V 4 bases, and 5 bases lay outside the gene matches. CDR3 DNA: TGCGCCAGCAGCATGAGCGGGGGGGCTGATACGCAGTATTTT. It codes for CASSMSGGADTQYF.

V is TRBV6-6 and J is TRBJ2-7; 8 bases align to TRBD1. The germline CDR1 and CDR2 sequences are MNHNY and SVGAGI (reference sequence). This CDR3 has 16 amino acids. With V trimmed by 1 base and J by 3 bases, 8 bases remained unmatched. The CDR3 DNA reads as TGTGCCAGCAGTTACTATACAGGGGGAATGAGCTACGAGCAGTACTTC. Encoded protein: CASSYYTGGMSYEQYF.

The chain combines TRBV9 with TRBJ2-4; 10 bases line up with TRBD2. With 3 bases clipped from V and 6 bases from J, the junction kept 9 bases outside the gene matches. This CDR3 has 16 amino acids. Germline lookup yields CDR1 SGDLS and CDR2 YYNGEE. The CDR3 nucleotides are TGTGCCAGCAGCGGACCCAGCGGGGGGGCCTCAAACATTCAGTACTTC. Translated, it gives CASSGPSGGASNIQYF.

The chain carries TRBV9 and TRBJ2-3; D gene uncertain. The ends were cut back, 0 bases at V and 2 bases at J, with 10 bases in the middle. The CDR3 length is 15 residues. CDR1 SGDLS and CDR2 YYNGEE come from the germline V gene. The chain's CDR3 is CASSVAGYFTDTQYF. CDR3 sequence (DNA): TGTGCCAGCAGCGTAGCCGGTTATTTCACAGATACGCAGTATTTT.

The chain combines TRBV29-1 with TRBJ2-2; 7 bases map to TRBD1. Germline values: CDR1 SQVTM, CDR2 ANQGSEA. The CDR3 is 12 residues long. Trimming removed 7 bases from V and 6 bases from J; junction bases left unmatched: 5. CDR3 sequence reads: CSGSQGSGELFF. CDR3 DNA: TGCAGCGGGTCACAGGGGTCCGGGGAGCTGTTTTTT.

This clone showed up just a few times. V gene TRBV6-2 or TRBV6-3 combines with J gene TRBJ1-2; 10 bases fit TRBD1. The CDR3 covers 16 residues. Germline V gene sequence: CDR1 MNHEY, CDR2 SVGEGT. V was clipped by 4 bases and J by 5 bases; unmatched bases: 10. The CDR3 region has the DNA TGTGCCAGCAGTTCTTTACCGGGACAGGGGTCATATGGCTACACCTTC. Amino acids: CASSSLPGQGSYGYTF.

This sequence joins TRBV16 and TRBJ1-5, with D possibly matching TRBD1 (6 bases). CDR1 and CDR2 from the germline V gene are KGHSY and FQNENV. The CDR3 consists of 14 residues. V lost 2 bases, J lost 7 bases, and 12 bases lay in between. CDR3 region: CASSQKTGGQPQHF. DNA for the CDR3: TGTGCCAGCAGCCAAAAGACAGGAGGACAGCCCCAGCATTTT.

The V gene is TRBV7-9, the J gene TRBJ2-5; 9 bases are shared with TRBD2. Losses at the gene ends were 5 bases for V and 2 bases for J; bases not matched to a gene: 3. The CDR3 contains 14 residues. Germline values: CDR1 SEHNR, CDR2 FQNEAQ (reference sequence). As DNA, the CDR3 is TGTGCCAGCAGCCCAGGACTAGCGCAAGAGACCCAGTACTTC. Its protein product is CASSPGLAQETQYF.

The chain links TRBV21-1 to TRBJ2-5; the DNA was not compared with TRBD1, the D call given in the table. TRBV21-1 is assigned pseudogene status. The CDR3 is 13 residues long. The CDR3 nucleotides read TGTGCCAGCAGCGGGCGGACAAAAGAGACCCAGTACTTC. It codes for CASSGRTKETQYF.

The CDR3 loop reads CSAGQGIYEQYF. For the CDR3, the DNA is TGCAGCGCGGGGCAGGGCATCTACGAGCAGTACTTC. The chain uses TRBV29-1 and TRBJ2-7; perhaps D is TRBD1 or TRBD2 (5 bases each). The CDR3 is made up of 12 amino acids. The ends were cut back, 7 bases at V and 3 bases at J, with 13 bases in the middle. In germline, CDR1 is SQVTM, CDR2 ANQGSEA.

This chain joins TRBV5-1 and TRBJ2-2; D might be TRBD2 (7 bases). This CDR3 spans 15 amino acids. The germline CDR1 and CDR2 sequences are SGHRS and YFSETQ. Trimming took 5 bases from V and 6 from J, leaving 17 bases between them. CDR3 sequence reads: CASSFGGPGAGELFF. The CDR3 DNA is TGCGCCAGCAGTTTCGGGGGGCCAGGGGCCGGGGAGCTGTTTTTT.

The V gene is TRBV4-2, the J gene TRBJ2-7; no clear D gene. The CDR3 covers 11 residues. Germline CDR1 and CDR2: LGHNA and YNFKEQ. Trimming shortened V by 0 bases and J by 7 bases, and 4 bases separated the two germline ends. This CDR3 is CASSQDSEQYF. The CDR3 nucleotides read TGTGCCAGCAGCCAAGATAGTGAGCAGTACTTC.

The chain joins TRBV9 to TRBJ1-1; 7 bases are shared with TRBD1. The V gene's germline CDR1 is SGDLS and CDR2 YYNGEE. There are 16 residues in the CDR3. Trimming removed 4 bases from V and 4 bases from J; junction bases left unmatched: 13. In DNA form, the CDR3 reads TGTGCCAGCAGCTCGGGACAGTTGATGTTGACCACTGAAGCTTTCTTT. Encoded protein: CASSSGQLMLTTEAFF.